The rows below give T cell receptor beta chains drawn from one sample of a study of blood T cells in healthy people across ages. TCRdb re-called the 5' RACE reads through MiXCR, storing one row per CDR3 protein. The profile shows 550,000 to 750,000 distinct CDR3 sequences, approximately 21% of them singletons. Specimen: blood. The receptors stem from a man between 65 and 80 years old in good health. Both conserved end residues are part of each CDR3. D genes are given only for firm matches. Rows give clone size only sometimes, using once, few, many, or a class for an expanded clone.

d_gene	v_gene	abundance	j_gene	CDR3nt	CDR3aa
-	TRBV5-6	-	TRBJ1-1	TGTGCCAGCAGCCCGGCGCAGGGTCTAGCTTTCTTT	CASSPAQGLAFF
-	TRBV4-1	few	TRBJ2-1	TGCGCCAGCAGCCTAGATCGAACAGGGGAGCAGTTCTTC	CASSLDRTGEQFF
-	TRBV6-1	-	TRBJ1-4	TGTGCCAGCAGTGAAATACACGGGAATGAAAAACTGTTTTTT	CASSEIHGNEKLFF
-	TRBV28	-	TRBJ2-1	TGTGCCGTTAATGGGCTAGTGGGGAGGAGTGAGCAGTTCTTC	CAVNGLVGRSEQFF
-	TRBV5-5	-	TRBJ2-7	TGTGCCAGCAGCTTGATGGGGGACTCCGCCTACGAGCAGTACTTC	CASSLMGDSAYEQYF
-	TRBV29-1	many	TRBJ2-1	TGCAGCGTGGGACCTGGTCGTGAGCAGTTCTTC	CSVGPGREQFF
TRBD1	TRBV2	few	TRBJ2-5	TGTGCCAGCGCTTTAGGCAGGGGGAAGCAAGAGACCCAGTACTTC	CASALGRGKQETQYF
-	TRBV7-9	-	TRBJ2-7	TGTGCCAGCAGCTTAGTAGTCCTTGGCGAGCAGTACTTC	CASSLVVLGEQYF
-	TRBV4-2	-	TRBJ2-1	TGTGCCAGCAGCCCATTAAAGCCCGGGAGAGGGGTCAATGAGCAGTTCTTC	CASSPLKPGRGVNEQFF
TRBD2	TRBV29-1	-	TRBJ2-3	TGCAGCGTACGATTGGGGGGGATTGATACGCAGTATTTT	CSVRLGGIDTQYF
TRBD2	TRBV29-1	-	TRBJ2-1	TGCAGCGATACCAAACTAGCGGGAGGTGAGCAGTTCTTC	CSDTKLAGGEQFF
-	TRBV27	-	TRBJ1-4	TGTGCCAGCGGGGGGCGGGAAGATGAAAAACTGTTTTTT	CASGGREDEKLFF
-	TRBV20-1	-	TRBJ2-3	TGCAGTGCTAGAGAGGGGACTTCTAGCACAGATACGCAGTATTTT	CSAREGTSSTDTQYF
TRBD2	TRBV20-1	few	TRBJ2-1	TGCAGTGCGGAAAACGACCCCAGCGGGAAGAAGTACAATGAGCAGTTCTTC	CSAENDPSGKKYNEQFF
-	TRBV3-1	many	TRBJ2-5	TGTGCCAGCAGCCAAGTTAGGGGGGAAGAGACCCAGTACTTC	CASSQVRGEETQYF
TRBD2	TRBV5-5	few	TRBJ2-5	TGTGCCAGCAGCTTGGAGGGACTAGCGGGCCCCGAAACCCAGTACTTC	CASSLEGLAGPETQYF
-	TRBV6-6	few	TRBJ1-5	TGTGCCACCAAGGCAGGGGACAATCAGCCCCAGCATTTT	CATKAGDNQPQHF
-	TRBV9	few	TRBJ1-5	TGTGCCAGCAGCGTAGGCCCCGGGGGGAACAATCAGCCCCAGCATTTT	CASSVGPGGNNQPQHF
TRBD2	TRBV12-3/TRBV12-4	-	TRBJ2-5	TGTGCCAGCAGTTTCGGGAACGGGAGGTACCAAGAGACCCAGTACTTC	CASSFGNGRYQETQYF
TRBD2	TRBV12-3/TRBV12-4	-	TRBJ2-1	TGTGCCAGCAGTTTCCTTAGCGGGCTTACCTACAATGAGCAGTTCTTC	CASSFLSGLTYNEQFF
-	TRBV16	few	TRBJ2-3	TGTGCCAGCAGCCAACCAGCAGCTACGCAGTATTTT	CASSQPAATQYF
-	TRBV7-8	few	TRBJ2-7	TGTGCCAGCAGCTTAGATAGCGCAGGACTTTATGACGAGCAGTACTTC	CASSLDSAGLYDEQYF
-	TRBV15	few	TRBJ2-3	TGTGCCACCAGCACTGCCGGGACTTCAGATACGCAGTATTTT	CATSTAGTSDTQYF
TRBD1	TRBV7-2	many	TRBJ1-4	TGTGCCAGCAGCACACAGGGGGGGAATGAAAAACTGTTTTTT	CASSTQGGNEKLFF
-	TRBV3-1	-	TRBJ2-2	TGTGCCAGCAGGCACGGGCCCGGGGAGCTGTTTTTT	CASRHGPGELFF
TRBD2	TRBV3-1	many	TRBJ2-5	TGTGCCAGTAGCGGGACAGAGACCCAGTACTTC	CASSGTETQYF
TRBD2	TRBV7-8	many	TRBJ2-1	TGTGCCAGCAGCTTAATGGGACTAGCGGGAGATGAGCAGTTCTTC	CASSLMGLAGDEQFF
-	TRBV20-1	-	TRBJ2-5	TGCAGTGCTCGAGCAGGCCCCCAAGAGACCCAGTACTTC	CSARAGPQETQYF
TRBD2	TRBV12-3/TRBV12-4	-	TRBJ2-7	TGTGCCAGCAGTCAAGAGACCGGGACTAGCGGGTTCAATCAGTACTTC	CASSQETGTSGFNQYF
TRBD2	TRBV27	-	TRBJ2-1	TGTGCCAGCAGTCGAGGAGGCGGGAGGACCTACAATGAGCAGTTCTTC	CASSRGGGRTYNEQFF
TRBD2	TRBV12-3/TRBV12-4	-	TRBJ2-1	TGTGCCAGCAGTTTTACTAGCGGGGCTTTTAATGAGCAGTTCTTC	CASSFTSGAFNEQFF
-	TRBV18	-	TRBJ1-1	TGTGCCAGCTCACCACAAGAATTAGCTTTGAACACTGAAGCTTTCTTT	CASSPQELALNTEAFF
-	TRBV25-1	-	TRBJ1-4	TGTGCCAGCAGTGAATTCAGAGGAGTTGAAAAACTGTTTTTT	CASSEFRGVEKLFF
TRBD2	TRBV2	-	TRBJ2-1	TGTGCCAGCAGTCCCTCCGGGACTAGCGACACGGAGCAGTTCTTC	CASSPSGTSDTEQFF
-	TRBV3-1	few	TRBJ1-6	TGTGCAGCTAGGGACACGACTGATAATTCACCCCTCCACTTT	CAARDTTDNSPLHF
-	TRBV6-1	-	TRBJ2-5	TGTGCCAGCAGTGAGGGGGGGACACAGCAAGAGACCCAGTACTTC	CASSEGGTQQETQYF
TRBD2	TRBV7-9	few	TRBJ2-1	TGTGCCAGCAGTTATCAGGGCGGACTAGCCCAGAGTGTCTATGAGCAGTTCTTC	CASSYQGGLAQSVYEQFF
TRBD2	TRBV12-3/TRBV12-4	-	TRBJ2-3	TGTGCCATCAAAGGGACTAGCGGGGCGGGTACGCAGTATTTT	CAIKGTSGAGTQYF
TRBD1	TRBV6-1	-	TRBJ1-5	TGTGCCAGCAGTGGAGGGGACAGCCCGCTATATAGCAATCAGCCCCAGCATTTT	CASSGGDSPLYSNQPQHF
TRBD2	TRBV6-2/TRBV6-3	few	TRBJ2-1	TGTGCCAGCAGGCCTAGCGGGAGGCCTGGTGAGCAGTTCTTC	CASRPSGRPGEQFF